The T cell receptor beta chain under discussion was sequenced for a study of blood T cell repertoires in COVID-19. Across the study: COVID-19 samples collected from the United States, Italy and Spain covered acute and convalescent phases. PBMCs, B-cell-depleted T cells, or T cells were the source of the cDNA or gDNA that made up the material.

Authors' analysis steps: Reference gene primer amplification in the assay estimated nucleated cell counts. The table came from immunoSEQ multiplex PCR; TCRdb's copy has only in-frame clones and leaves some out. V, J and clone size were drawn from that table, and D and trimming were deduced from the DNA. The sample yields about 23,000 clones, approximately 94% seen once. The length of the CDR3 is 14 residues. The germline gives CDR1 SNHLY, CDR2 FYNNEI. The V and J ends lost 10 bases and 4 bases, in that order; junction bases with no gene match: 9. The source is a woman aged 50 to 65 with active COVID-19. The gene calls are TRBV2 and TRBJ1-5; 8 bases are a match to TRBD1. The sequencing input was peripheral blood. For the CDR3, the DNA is TGTGCCATCTCCAGACAGGGGACGAATCAGCCCCAGCATTTT. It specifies CAISRQGTNQPQHF.